The clone carrying this T cell receptor (beta chain) was seen many times. Using unique molecular identifiers, the investigators prepared the TCRbeta library. From the PCR reads, TCRdb called clonotypes with MiXCR, one entry per CDR3 protein. The sample lists under 7,000 distinct CDR3 sequences; roughly 14% were seen once. This specimen belongs to a study of T-cell reconstitution after alpha-beta-depleted transplantation in children. Trimming stripped 0 bases from V and 3 bases from J, with 12 bases between. The germline V gene encodes CDR1 SGHNT and CDR2 YENEEA. CDR3 length: 15 amino acids. This receptor was obtained from a boy between 10 and 17 years old with acute lymphoblastic leukemia, due to receive a stem cell transplant. The V and J genes are TRBV11-3 and TRBJ2-7, with D hard to call. Specimen: PBMCs, collected before TCRalphabeta/CD19-depleted stem cell transplant. CDR3 residues: CASSLESGSYYEQYF. CDR3 bases: TGTGCCAGCAGCTTAGAGAGTGGCAGCTACTACGAGCAGTACTTC.